Listed here is a single TCR beta chain. Its target is unknown. This entry belongs to a study of T cell responses to AZD1222 COVID-19 vaccine. Study outcomes and limitations: There were repertoire samples only from the period after the peak T cell response. Spike-specific TCR depth and breadth grew after two AZD1222 doses.

This table comes from immunoSEQ multiplex PCR, and its TCRdb copy is limited to in-frame clones, with some not included. The data hold more than 90,000 clones, with just over 85% observed a single time. V shed 3 bases and J 7 bases; nucleotides not matched to a gene: 5. The CDR3 consists of 15 residues. Germline CDR1 SEHNR, CDR2 FQNEAQ (reference sequence). The receptor's source is an adult in good health. The sequenced sample was peripheral blood, obtained on day 0 of AZD1222 vaccination. V gene TRBV7-9 combines with J gene TRBJ2-2, with 10 bases identical to TRBD2. This chain's CDR3 is CASSFLAGAGGELFF. DNA of the CDR3: TGTGCCAGCAGCTTTCTAGCGGGGGCTGGCGGGGAGCTGTTTTTT.